This entry describes one TCR beta chain. Its antigen remains undetermined. The record originates from a study of cytomegalovirus exposure and HLA in healthy donors (dated by TCRdb to the late 2010s). Regarding the research as a whole: According to an earlier analysis of a few hundred of the donors, about 180 million T cells yielded over 90 million unique TCR beta sequences and less than 300 Gb of sequence data. Around 320 gigabases of sequencing data and tens of millions of unique TCR sequences were included in an early release covering several hundred HLA-typed donors. Among the roughly 410 genotyped donors, about 85% belonged to the genetic ancestry cluster associated with self-reported Caucasian donors. The study aimed to test whether signatures of past pathogen exposure could be identified by cataloging public T cell receptors. The study used immunosequencing to profile the T cell repertoires of several hundred subjects and linked those repertoires to cytomegalovirus serostatus. Besides the first cohort of 666 subjects, a separate validation cohort made up of 120 different subjects was used. To predict cytomegalovirus infection status, the study combined high-throughput TCR immunosequencing, statistical association of individual TCRs with disease status, and machine learning. A later analysis re-analyzed previously published TCR beta repertoires from roughly 600 donors and added high-resolution HLA genotyping to study TCR occurrence patterns. Rather than drawing on any new phenotypic data, the later analysis identified candidate immune exposures from TCR beta sequences and the way those sequences occurred across donors. To decide whether each TCR beta V gene segment behaved as functional or pseudogenic, an earlier analysis of some 600 of the donors relied on high-throughput TCR beta sequencing. Donor age, sex, ethnicity and CMV serostatus were compiled alongside the repertoire data. A later genetic analysis used genome-wide SNP genotypes for about three fifths of the 666 donors, treating that subset as a discovery cohort. All discovery cohort repertoires had been generated using a single sequencing platform. Class I and class II HLA loci were covered by the typing at four-digit resolution. The number of donors typed differed by locus, with 629-630 for A, B, C, DRB1 and DQB1, 522 for DQA1, 600 to 610 for DPA1, and 400 to 490 for DPB1. Because of strong linkage in the cohort, 5 or 6 DR-DQ haplotypes were treated as single units for association and clustering. Among about 370 genotyped donors of the cohort, an average of about 240,000 unique TCR beta nucleotide sequences was sequenced per donor, of which 15% to 20% were non-productive. The study at large found these results: A cluster of highly shared sequence variants was judged likely to represent a technical artifact of the sequencing pipeline. The 87-base-pair reads could not distinguish some IMGT-functional V segments, including TRBV6-2 and TRBV6-3, so those segments were excluded. HLA typing was unavailable for some donors at each locus, so association tests used only the typed subset. Across donors, most TCR sequences were observed very rarely, whereas some public TCRs were present in many individuals. In a later analysis, the rate of TCR association differed among HLA loci, with DRB1 alleles having the most associated TCRs and HLA-C alleles having the fewest. An earlier analysis of approximately 570 of the donors showed that most TCR beta V segments appeared in productive rearrangements either about 87% or about 30% of the time, which broadly matched IMGT annotations. Sequencing depth was assumed to be roughly uniform across donors in the presence/absence analyses, though that assumption may not hold. Strong co-occurrence of HLA alleles, especially DR and DQ, made assigning TCR associations to individual alleles difficult. Specific HLA alleles were associated with around 18,000 TCR beta sequences at a false discovery rate of 0.05 in a later analysis. The study gave a list of about 150 TCR beta chains associated with cytomegalovirus. Compared with the roughly 700-donor mean, donors in an Asian-associated ancestry cluster had fewer N-insertions in productive TCRs, according to a later genetic analysis. Several of the top co-occurrence clusters appeared to be linked to parvovirus B19, influenza, CMV and Epstein-Barr virus, according to a later analysis. Immune exposure information for the cohort was limited to CMV serostatus. A later genetic analysis associated a missense DCLRE1C variant with V-gene and J-gene trimming of TCR beta chains, and an independent cohort replicated the association. Compared with equally common non-associated chains, HLA-associated TCR beta chains in a later analysis were more clonally expanded and had lower generation probabilities. In this cohort, only TCR beta chains were sequenced, and detectable features were limited by the absence of alpha or paired-chain data. Because counts were too low, roughly 16 rarely observed V segments, including chromosome 9 orphons, were excluded from the earlier analysis of 587 of the donors. The classifier was reported to diagnose cytomegalovirus status with high specificity and sensitivity in both the original cohort and the validation cohort. A further reported finding was that TCR beta sequences accurately predicted the HLA-A and HLA-B alleles for most subjects in the first cohort. Linkage disequilibrium might explain the correlated functional status among segregating V segments, but an unknown experimental factor could not be excluded. In a later analysis, most CMV-associated TCR beta chains were found to appear HLA-restricted, with HLA associations seemingly driven largely by CMV exposure. A few of the identified cytomegalovirus-associated TCR beta chains were confirmed in vitro to be specific for cytomegalovirus antigens. The authors suggested that the approach could potentially be extended to other disease states and immunological phenotypes.

Libraries were constructed by the immunoSEQ multiplex PCR assay. For the multiplex PCR, a mixture combining 60 forward primers for TCR Vbeta segments and 13 reverse primers for TCR Jbeta segments was used. The CDR3 region of rearranged TCR beta genes was amplified from genomic DNA by a multiplex PCR assay. On the Illumina HiSeq System, the amplified TCR beta libraries were sequenced as 87-base-pair reads. Under the source paper's analysis protocol: A later analysis counted approximately 74 million unique TCR beta chains across the 650 to 700 repertoires, and around 12 million of these chains were shared by at least two donors. To remove PCR and sequencing errors, raw reads were error-corrected and collapsed into unique sequences using a nearest-neighbor algorithm that merged closely related sequences. Alignment of CDR3 sequences to IMGT reference sequences was used to assign V, D and J gene segments. For a sequence to be retained, a match of at least six nucleotides was required to both a V gene segment and a J gene segment. A rearrangement counted as productive if the CDR3 had no stop codons and remained in frame with V and J, and every other rearrangement counted as non-productive. CDR3 was defined by IMGT convention, running from the second conserved V-encoded cysteine to the conserved J-encoded phenylalanine. The earlier analysis of around 640 of the donors excluded sequences that lacked an unambiguous match to a single V gene segment. In an earlier analysis of approximately 590 of the donors, a V segment was called functional when productive rearrangements were above 56.7%, and segregating when the standard deviation between donors exceeded 5%. A statistical classification framework was built for diagnosing cytomegalovirus status from the catalog of TCR beta chain sequences. In a later analysis, TCR nucleotide sequences were compared against IMGT/GENE-DB human TR gene sequences so that V and J genes could be assigned. In a later analysis, CDR3 sequences and most-parsimonious VDJ recombination scenarios were assigned using the TCRdist pipeline. In a later analysis, each TCR beta chain was defined by its CDR3 amino acid sequence together with its V-gene family, and reads without a unique V-gene family were excluded. As a way to deal with suspected cross-contamination and a sequencing artifact, a later analysis dropped hundreds of nucleotide sequences that were highly shared and had low generation probability. In a later analysis, a clonal expansion index for each public chain was calculated from normalized within-repertoire ranks of inferred template counts. A later analysis computed generation probabilities with a VDJ recombination model fitted to out-of-frame rearrangements, and checked the results against IGoR. Hypergeometric tests were used in a later analysis to score TCR-TCR, TCR-HLA and TCR-CMV co-occurrence, with a repertoire-size bias correction applied to the TCR pairs. In a later analysis, false discovery rates were estimated by permuting HLA or CMV assignments 20 times. A later analysis grouped co-occurring TCRs with DBSCAN, adding TCRdist sequence similarity when clustering within HLA-allele-positive subsets. Repertoires with fewer than 30,000 or more than 120,000 public chains were left out of co-occurrence clustering, as were about five repertoires with anomalous nucleotide sharing. TCRdb retrieved this table from immuneACCESS and kept in-frame rearrangements only. Not all clones are present; in checked studies, unresolved V genes account for under half, and no reason is known for the remainder. V, J and clone size reflect that table, while D and trimming were determined from the DNA. This sample's clone table shows about 130,000 clones. About 2.5% of the sample belongs to the ten largest clones.

The cohort comprised approximately 700 healthy bone marrow donors. At the time of sampling, every cohort member was nominally healthy, though immune exposures that went unrecorded were likely present. The donor was CMV seronegative and belonged to the group of 350 to 400 seronegative cohort members. A peripheral blood sample was provided by each donor, and peripheral blood mononuclear cells were used for TCR beta sequencing. The Qiagen DNeasy Blood Extraction Kit was used to extract genomic DNA from the blood cell samples. The germline V gene yields SGHRS for CDR1 and YFSETQ for CDR2. The CDR3 holds 15 amino acids from the cysteine to the phenylalanine. Only the CDR3 region is kept as DNA, spanning 45 bases read in frame from base 1. V is clipped by 4 bases and J by 8 bases, and the sequence between their germline boundaries is 19 bases long.

The receptor comes from a man under 40 in good health and CMV-seronegative. The rearranged segments are TRBV5-1 and TRBJ2-1; a tentative D match to TRBD1 spans 5 bases. Sequenced input: PBMCs. The CDR3 corresponds to CASSLSWGGGDEQFF. The bases read TGCGCCAGCAGCCTCTCCTGGGGCGGTGGCGATGAGCAGTTCTTC.